This T cell receptor (beta chain) was sequenced during a study of identical twins. The CDR3 totals 14 residues. V was clipped by 4 bases and J by 3 bases; unmatched bases: 6. Germline CDR1 reads LGHDT; CDR2 reads YNNKEL (reference sequence). Study-level results: With beta out-of-frame sequences, excess sharing by twins was weaker. Out-of-frame TCR alpha sharing in monozygotic twins exceeded recombination model predictions.

This clonotype has a handful of counts. Its antigen is not known. TCRdb analysed the 5' RACE reads with MiXCR anew, one entry per CDR3 protein. The data hold around 490,000 distinct CDR3 sequences, with 14% observed a single time. These same records also appear under a second study, on yellow fever vaccine responses in identical twins.

The sequenced material came from CD4+ T cells sorted from blood. This TCR was recovered from a woman between 18 and 29 years old in good health. This chain uses TRBV3-1 with TRBJ2-7; 7 bases map to TRBD1. CDR3 in amino acids: CASSRYGTDYEQYF. CDR3 sequence (DNA): TGTGCCAGCAGCCGATACGGGACAGACTACGAGCAGTACTTC.